These 26 T cell receptor beta chains came from one sample sequenced in a study of cytomegalovirus exposure and HLA in healthy donors. Amplification used 60 Vbeta primers and 13 Jbeta primers. The repertoire was sequenced with immunoSEQ multiplex PCR; TCRdb's copy has only in-frame clones and lacks some. This sample carries 150,000 to 200,000 clones, roughly four fifths of them seen once, and the ten largest clones take around 2.2%. The sequencing input was PBMCs. All receptors derive from a woman in her twenties or thirties in good health and CMV-seronegative.

This chain links TRBV4-3 with TRBJ2-5; 8 nucleotides line up with TRBD1. V was pared by 0 bases and J by 9 bases, with 6 bases of the junction left unmatched. Germline V gene data show CDR1 as LGHNA and CDR2 as YSLEER. The CDR3 spans 14 residues. This CDR3 reads CASSQDQGAPAQYF. In nucleotides, the CDR3 is TGCGCCAGCAGCCAAGATCAGGGGGCGCCGGCCCAGTACTTC.

This rearrangement joins TRBV6-5 to TRBJ2-7; 10 nucleotides match TRBD2. Germline V lookup: CDR1 MNHEY, CDR2 SVGAGI. V gave up 5 bases and J gave up 3 bases; unmatched junction bases: 4. There are 14 residues in the CDR3. CDR3 loop: CASSLRTSGYEQYF. DNA for the CDR3: TGTGCCAGCAGTCTCAGGACTAGCGGCTACGAGCAGTACTTC.

Written as DNA, the CDR3 is TGTGCCAGCGGCGGGGGGGATTACGAGCAGTACTTC. This sequence encodes CASGGGDYEQYF. The V call is TRBV28, the J call TRBJ2-7, with 9 positions matching TRBD2. Germline trimming cut 8 bases from V and 4 bases from J; bases unmatched to any gene: 3. The germline V gene has CDR1 MDHEN and CDR2 SYDVKM. The CDR3 is 12 residues long.

V and J are TRBV2 and TRBJ2-1, with 13 bases matching TRBD2. The junction had 1 base not matched to a gene; V was cut back by 6 bases and J by 2 bases. There are 15 residues in the CDR3. Germline V lookup: CDR1 SNHLY, CDR2 FYNNEI. The CDR3 DNA reads TGTGCCAGCAGGGGACTAGCGGGAACCTACAATGAGCAGTTCTTC. Amino acids: CASRGLAGTYNEQFF.

CDR3 DNA: TGTGCCAGTAGTCACCTAGCGACTCATTACGAGCAGTACTTC. This encodes CASSHLATHYEQYF. V gene TRBV19 combines with J gene TRBJ2-7; maybe TRBD2 (6 bases). V dropped 5 bases and J dropped 4 bases, with 15 bases sitting between them. There are 14 residues in the CDR3. Germline CDR1 is LNHDA and CDR2 is SQIVND (reference sequence).

This clone came up once. The V and J genes are TRBV6-1 and TRBJ2-7; the match to TRBD1 covers 9 bases. The ends lost 5 bases at V and 2 bases at J; junction bases unmatched: 4. CDR1 and CDR2 (germline): MNHNS, SASEGT. The CDR3 totals 14 residues. The CDR3 region has the DNA TGTGCCAGCAGTAACCGGGACAGGGCCTACGAGCAGTACTTC. This encodes CASSNRDRAYEQYF.

Comment on this clone: A read error may produce the germline difference seen at one junction end. The chain uses TRBV6-6 and TRBJ2-7; perhaps TRBD1 as D (5 bases). The length of the CDR3 is 15 residues. Germline CDR1 reads MNHNY; CDR2 reads SVGAGI (reference sequence). For the CDR3, the DNA is TGTGCCAGCAGTCTCCCCCTTAGGGGTGGCTACGAGCAGTGCTTC. It translates to CASSLPLRGGYEQCF.

The sample holds a few counts of this clone. The chain links TRBV7-9 to TRBJ2-1, with D maybe TRBD2 (7 bases). Germline loops: CDR1 SEHNR, CDR2 FQNEAQ (reference sequence). The CDR3 extends over 16 amino acids. V gave up 5 bases and J gave up 0 bases, with 14 bases separating them. CDR3 sequence reads: CASSLGGPSSYNEQFF. CDR3 DNA: TGTGCCAGCAGCCTGGGGGGGCCAAGCTCCTACAATGAGCAGTTCTTC. Variable domain in full (rest from reference TRBV7-9 and TRBJ2-1): DTGVSQNPRHKITKRGQNVTFRCDPISEHNRLYWYRQTLGQGPEFLTYFQNEAQLEKSRLLSDRFSAERPKGSFSTLEIQRTEQGDSAMYLCASSLGGPSSYNEQFFGPGTRLTVL.

This chain connects TRBV23-1 to TRBJ2-7; a weak D match, TRBD1 (6 bases). TRBV23-1 qualifies as an ORF whose function is uncertain. Trimming pared 7 bases from V and 2 bases from J, leaving 15 bases between. CDR3 length equals 14 residues. The CDR3 spells CASIDRILPYEQYF. The CDR3 DNA reads TGCGCCAGCATTGACAGGATATTACCCTACGAGCAGTACTTC.

The chain is built from TRBV6-6 and TRBJ2-7, with TRBD2 as a possible D gene (5 bases). Germline lookup yields CDR1 MNHNY and CDR2 SVGAGI (reference sequence). The germline V and J ends were trimmed by 6 bases and 7 bases, with 16 bases remaining between them. The length of the CDR3 is 13 residues. The CDR3 reads CASSPPHPGEQYF. For the CDR3, the DNA is TGTGCCAGCAGCCCACCCCACCCGGGGGAGCAGTACTTC.

V gene TRBV28 combines with J gene TRBJ2-7; TRBD2 matches 9 bases. The CDR3 is made up of 12 amino acids. The germline CDR1 and CDR2 sequences are MDHEN and SYDVKM. J gave up 9 bases and V 7 bases, and 7 bases lay outside the gene matches. CDR3 region: CASTPRGGGQYF. As DNA, the CDR3 is TGTGCCAGCACCCCTCGCGGGGGGGGGCAGTACTTC. Variable domain in full (rest from reference TRBV28 and TRBJ2-7): DVKVTQSSRYLVKRTGEKVFLECVQDMDHENMFWYRQDPGLGLRLIYFSYDVKMKEKGDIPEGYSVSREKKERFSLILESASTNQTSMYLCASTPRGGGQYFGPGTRLTVT.

CDR3: CASSLGLADEQFF. CDR3 DNA: TGTGCCAGTAGCCTTGGACTAGCGGATGAGCAGTTCTTC. The V gene is TRBV19, the J gene TRBJ2-1, with 10 bases lining up with TRBD2. The CDR3 is 13 amino acids. Germline V gene sequence: CDR1 LNHDA, CDR2 SQIVND (reference sequence). The junction had 4 bases not matched to a gene; V was cut back by 6 bases and J by 8 bases.

This clone showed up just a few times. This chain joins TRBV11-2 and TRBJ2-7; 14 nucleotides line up with TRBD2. The CDR3 sequence is 18 residues long. The germline V gene has CDR1 SGHAT and CDR2 FQNNGV. Losses at the gene ends were 5 bases for V and 5 bases for J; bases not matched to a gene: 14. Here the CDR3 DNA reads TGTGCCAGCAGCGATTGGAGGAGGGGACTAGCGGGAGACCACGAGCAGTACTTC. Amino acid sequence: CASSDWRRGLAGDHEQYF.

This clone was picked up a small number of times. V and J are TRBV7-3 and TRBJ1-2; tentative D call: TRBD1 (5 bases). The CDR3 loop spans 13 amino acids. Trimming shortened V by 1 base and J by 7 bases, and 10 bases separated the two germline ends. The germline V gene has CDR1 SGHTA and CDR2 FQGTGA. CDR3 sequence: CASSLMAGGGYTF. The CDR3 DNA sequence: TGTGCCAGCAGCTTAATGGCCGGGGGTGGCTACACCTTC. Complete variable domain (other parts from reference TRBV7-3 and TRBJ1-2): GAGVSQTPSNKVTEKGKYVELRCDPISGHTALYWYRQSLGQGPEFLIYFQGTGAADDSGLPNDRFFAVRPEGSVSTLKIQRTERGDSAVYLCASSLMAGGGYTFGSGTRLTVV.

The V gene is TRBV4-1, the J gene TRBJ2-1; 9 bases fit TRBD2. The CDR3 totals 18 residues. After removal of 0 bases from V and 4 bases from J, the junction contained 10 bases not matched to a gene. Per germline, CDR1 MGHRA and CDR2 YSYEKL. The CDR3 nucleotides read TGCGCCAGCAGCCAAGACCCCACCCTAGCGGGAAATTACAATGAGCAGTTCTTC. It is translated as CASSQDPTLAGNYNEQFF.

About this clone itself: Germline is not matched at one junction end, which may reflect a read error. This chain connects TRBV7-2 to TRBJ1-2, with D perhaps TRBD1 (6 bases). The CDR3 is 13 residues long. Germline V gene lookup returns CDR1 SGHTA and CDR2 FQGNSA. The CDR3 is CASSRSRTDGCTF. The CDR3 region has the DNA TGTGCCAGCAGCAGAAGCCGGACAGATGGCTGCACCTTC.

The V and J genes are TRBV30 and TRBJ2-5, with a tentative D call TRBD2 (5 bases). The CDR3 is made up of 12 amino acids. Germline assignment: CDR1 GTSNPN and CDR2 SVGIG (reference sequence). V gave up 1 base and J gave up 7 bases, with 10 bases separating them. The CDR3 region is CAWSDWGVTQYF. The CDR3 DNA follows: TGTGCCTGGAGTGACTGGGGAGTGACCCAGTACTTC.

This sequence joins TRBV28 and TRBJ1-1; D not resolved. Germline-derived CDR1 and CDR2 are MDHEN and SYDVKM. The CDR3 loop spans 14 amino acids. Trimming pared 6 bases from V and 1 base from J, leaving 12 bases between. DNA of the CDR3: TGTGCCAGCAGCCCTTTGAGCCCGAACACTGAAGCTTTCTTT. Translating gives CASSPLSPNTEAFF. The full variable domain, in which reference TRBV28 and TRBJ1-1 provide the parts outside the CDR3, is DVKVTQSSRYLVKRTGEKVFLECVQDMDHENMFWYRQDPGLGLRLIYFSYDVKMKEKGDIPEGYSVSREKKERFSLILESASTNQTSMYLCASSPLSPNTEAFFGQGTRLTVV.

The gene calls are TRBV7-9 and TRBJ1-1; D is possibly TRBD1 (6 bases). The germline V gene encodes CDR1 SEHNR and CDR2 FQNEAQ (reference sequence). This CDR3 has 14 amino acids. Trimming shortened V by 2 bases and J by 5 bases, and 12 bases separated the two germline ends. The CDR3 nucleotides read TGTGCCAGCAGCTTAAACAGGGTCGAGACTGAAGCTTTCTTT. Translation gives CASSLNRVETEAFF.

This clone was found a few times. The rearrangement joins TRBV11-2 to TRBJ1-2, with a possible D match to TRBD1 (5 bases). The CDR3 has 15 amino acids. Trimming removed 1 base at V and 4 bases at J, with 13 bases between. Germline V CDR1 and CDR2: SGHAT, FQNNGV. The CDR3 bases are TGTGCCAGCAGCTTAGGGGGCAGGTCGCCCTATGGCTACACCTTC. It specifies CASSLGGRSPYGYTF.

The V call is TRBV28, the J call TRBJ2-3, with 7 positions matching TRBD2. J was trimmed by 5 bases and V by 5 bases; bases with no gene match: 10. This CDR3 has 15 amino acids. In germline, CDR1 is MDHEN, CDR2 SYDVKM. The CDR3 loop reads CASSGLGRPGDTQYF. DNA of the CDR3: TGTGCCAGCAGTGGACTCGGGAGGCCCGGAGATACGCAGTATTTT.

Details on this clone: This same CDR3 is encoded by further DNA sequences in the sample. The chain couples TRBV29-1 to TRBJ1-1; D uncertain. The V end was cut by 3 bases, the J end by 1 base, with 9 bases between. CDR3 length: 13 amino acids. Per the germline V gene, CDR1 is SQVTM and CDR2 is ANQGSEA. The CDR3 coding sequence is TGCAGCGTTGAGCTGGAGACGAACACTGAAGCTTTCTTT. Encoded protein: CSVELETNTEAFF.

The J gene is TRBJ1-3, the V gene TRBV28; 12 bases align to TRBD1. The V gene end was trimmed by 6 bases and the J gene end by 0 bases; junction bases not matched to a gene: 9. Germline assignment: CDR1 MDHEN and CDR2 SYDVKM. The CDR3 extends over 18 amino acids. As DNA, the CDR3 is TGTGCCAGCAGCTCTCCGGGACAGGGGGCCTTCTCTGGAAACACCATATATTTT. This gives the protein CASSSPGQGAFSGNTIYF.

The CDR3 here is CASSQVGLSTDTQYF. The CDR3, as DNA: TGTGCCAGCAGCCAAGTGGGACTTAGCACAGATACGCAGTATTTT. The chain combines TRBV14 with TRBJ2-3, with D possibly TRBD2 on 6 matching bases. Per germline, CDR1 SGHDN and CDR2 FVKESK. The CDR3 has 15 residues. V was pared by 1 base and J by 0 bases, with 8 bases between.

The rearrangement joins TRBV7-3 to TRBJ2-2; D unresolved. V was trimmed by 1 base and J by 6 bases, leaving 9 bases between them. The CDR3 has 14 residues. CDR1 is SGHTA and CDR2 is FQGTGA in the germline V gene. The CDR3 spells CASSLSRSSGELFF. The CDR3 nucleotides are TGTGCCAGCAGCTTAAGTAGATCCTCCGGGGAGCTGTTTTTT. Filled out from reference TRBV7-3 and TRBJ2-2, the complete variable domain reads GAGVSQTPSNKVTEKGKYVELRCDPISGHTALYWYRQSLGQGPEFLIYFQGTGAADDSGLPNDRFFAVRPEGSVSTLKIQRTERGDSAVYLCASSLSRSSGELFFGEGSRLTVL.

This rearrangement joins TRBV29-1 to TRBJ2-1, with TRBD1 matching over 7 bases. Germline assignment: CDR1 SQVTM and CDR2 ANQGSEA. The CDR3 contains 9 residues. V shed 8 bases, J shed 10 bases, and the junction held 2 bases outside the gene matches. For the CDR3, the DNA is TGCAGCACAGGGGCGGAGCAGTTCTTC. Its translation: CSTGAEQFF.